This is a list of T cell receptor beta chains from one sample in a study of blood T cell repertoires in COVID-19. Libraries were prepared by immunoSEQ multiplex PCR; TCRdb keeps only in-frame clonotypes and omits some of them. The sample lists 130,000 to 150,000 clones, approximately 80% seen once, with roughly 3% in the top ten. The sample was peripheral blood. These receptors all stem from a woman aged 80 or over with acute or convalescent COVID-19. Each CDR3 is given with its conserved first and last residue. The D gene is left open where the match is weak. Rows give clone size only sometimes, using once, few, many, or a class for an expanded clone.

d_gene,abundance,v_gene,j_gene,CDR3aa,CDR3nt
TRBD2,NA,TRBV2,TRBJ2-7,CASSSKGGEQYF,TGTGCCAGCAGTTCCAAGGGAGGGGAGCAGTACTTC
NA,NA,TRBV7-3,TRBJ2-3,CASSPGGRGTDTQYF,TGTGCCAGCAGCCCTGGTGGCAGGGGCACAGATACGCAGTATTTT
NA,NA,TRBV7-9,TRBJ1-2,CASSLRQTIYGYTF,TGTGCCAGCAGCTTGAGACAGACGATCTATGGCTACACCTTC
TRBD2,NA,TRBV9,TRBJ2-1,CASSPPSGGYNEQFF,TGTGCCAGCAGCCCCCCTAGCGGGGGGTACAATGAGCAGTTCTTC
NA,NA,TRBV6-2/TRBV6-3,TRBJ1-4,CASSYSSGANEKLFF,TGTGCCAGCAGTTACTCATCAGGGGCTAATGAAAAACTGTTTTTT
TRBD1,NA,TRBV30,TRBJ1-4,CAWEGGDRLKKLFF,TGTGCCTGGGAGGGGGGGGACAGGCTGAAAAAACTGTTTTTT
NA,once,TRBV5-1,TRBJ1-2,CASSLSNRDYGYTF,TGCGCCAGCAGCTTGTCTAACAGGGACTATGGCTACACCTTC
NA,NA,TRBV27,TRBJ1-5,CASRVRGVSDSQPQHF,TGTGCCAGCCGAGTTCGCGGGGTTTCAGACTCTCAGCCCCAGCATTTT
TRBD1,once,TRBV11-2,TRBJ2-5,CASSLGTGGVWETQYF,TGTGCCAGCAGCTTAGGGACAGGGGGCGTTTGGGAGACCCAGTACTTC
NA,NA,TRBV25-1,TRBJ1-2,CASSDDRQAIRGYTF,TGTGCCAGCAGTGACGACCGGCAGGCGATCCGGGGCTACACCTTC
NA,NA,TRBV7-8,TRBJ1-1,CASSLGGGTEAFF,TGTGCCAGCAGCTTAGGGGGAGGCACTGAAGCTTTCTTT
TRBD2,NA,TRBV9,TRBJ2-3,CASSVGLAGRGTDTQYF,TGTGCCAGCAGCGTAGGACTAGCGGGGAGGGGCACAGATACGCAGTATTTT
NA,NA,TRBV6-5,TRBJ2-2,CASTAGPGELFF,TGTGCCAGCACTGCAGGGCCCGGGGAGCTGTTTTTT
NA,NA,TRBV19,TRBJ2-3,CASRGRVTDTQYF,TGTGCCAGTAGGGGCAGGGTCACAGATACGCAGTATTTT
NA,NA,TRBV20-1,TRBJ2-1,CSASRLEQANEQFF,TGCAGTGCTAGTCGGCTAGAACAGGCCAATGAGCAGTTCTTC
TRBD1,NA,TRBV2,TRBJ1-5,CASRLDRGGNQPQHF,TGTGCCAGCAGATTGGACAGGGGGGGCAATCAGCCCCAGCATTTT
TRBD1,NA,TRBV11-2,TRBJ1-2,CASSLTGGWEGYTF,TGTGCCAGCAGCTTAACAGGGGGATGGGAAGGCTACACCTTC
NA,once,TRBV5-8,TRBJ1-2,CASSLAQGGGYTF,TGTGCCAGCAGCTTGGCACAGGGCGGGGGCTACACCTTC